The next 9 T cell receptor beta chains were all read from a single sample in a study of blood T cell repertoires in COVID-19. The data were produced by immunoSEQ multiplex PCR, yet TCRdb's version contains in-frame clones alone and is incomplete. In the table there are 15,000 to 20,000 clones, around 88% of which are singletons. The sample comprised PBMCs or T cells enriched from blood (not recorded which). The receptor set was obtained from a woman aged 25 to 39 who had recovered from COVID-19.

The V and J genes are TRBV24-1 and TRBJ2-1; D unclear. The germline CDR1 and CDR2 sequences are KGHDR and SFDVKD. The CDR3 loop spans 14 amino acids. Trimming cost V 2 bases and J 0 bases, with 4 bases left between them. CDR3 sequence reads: CATSDSRSYNEQFF. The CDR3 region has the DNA TGTGCCACCAGTGATTCCCGCTCCTACAATGAGCAGTTCTTC.

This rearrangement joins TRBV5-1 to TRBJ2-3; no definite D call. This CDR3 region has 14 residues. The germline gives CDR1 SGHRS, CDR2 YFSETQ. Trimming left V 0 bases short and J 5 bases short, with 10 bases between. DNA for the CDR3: TGCGCCAGCAGCTTGGGTACCCTCGGAGATACGCAGTATTTT. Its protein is CASSLGTLGDTQYF. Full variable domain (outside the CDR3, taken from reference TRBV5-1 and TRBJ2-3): KAGVTQTPRYLIKTRGQQVTLSCSPISGHRSVSWYQQTPGQGLQFLFEYFSETQRNKGNFPGRFSGRQFSNSRSEMNVSTLELGDSALYLCASSLGTLGDTQYFGPGTRLTVL.

The CDR3 reads CASSYTDMNEKLFF. CDR3 in DNA: TGTGCCAGCAGTTACACAGACATGAATGAAAAACTGTTTTTT. The chain couples TRBV6-5 to TRBJ1-4; D uncertain. CDR1 and CDR2 from the germline V gene are MNHEY and SVGAGI. The CDR3 is 14 residues long. The V and J ends lost 2 bases and 5 bases respectively, with 9 bases between them.

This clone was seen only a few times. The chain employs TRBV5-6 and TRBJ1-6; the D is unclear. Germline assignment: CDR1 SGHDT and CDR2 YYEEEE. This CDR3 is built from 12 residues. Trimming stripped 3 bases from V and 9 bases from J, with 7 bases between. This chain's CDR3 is CASSWPSSPLHF. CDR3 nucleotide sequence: TGTGCCAGCAGCTGGCCTTCTTCACCCCTCCACTTT.

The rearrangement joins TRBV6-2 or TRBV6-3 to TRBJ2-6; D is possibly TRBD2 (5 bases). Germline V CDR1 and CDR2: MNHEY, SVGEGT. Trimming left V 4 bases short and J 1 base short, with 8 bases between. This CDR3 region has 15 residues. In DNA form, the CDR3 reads TGTGCCAGCAGTTCAGGAGGATCTGGGGCCAACGTCCTGACTTTC. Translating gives CASSSGGSGANVLTF.

The CDR3 loop reads CASSVGDNQPQHF. The CDR3 nucleotides read TGTGCCAGCAGCGTAGGAGATAATCAGCCCCAGCATTTT. This chain joins TRBV9 and TRBJ1-5; D not certain. The CDR3 spans 13 residues. Germline CDR1 reads SGDLS; CDR2 reads YYNGEE. V lost 0 bases, J lost 4 bases, and 5 bases lay in between.

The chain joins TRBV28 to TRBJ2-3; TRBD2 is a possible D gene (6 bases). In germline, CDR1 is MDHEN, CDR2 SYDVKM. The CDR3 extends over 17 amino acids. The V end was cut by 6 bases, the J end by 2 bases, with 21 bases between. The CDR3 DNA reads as TGTGCCAGCAGCCTTTCGACCGGGACGGGGGACACAGATACGCAGTATTTT. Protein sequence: CASSLSTGTGDTDTQYF.

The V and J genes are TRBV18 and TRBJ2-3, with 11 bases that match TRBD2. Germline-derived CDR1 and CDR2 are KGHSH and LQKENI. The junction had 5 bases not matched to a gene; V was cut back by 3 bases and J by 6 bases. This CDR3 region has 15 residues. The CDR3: CASSPGTSGLDTQYF. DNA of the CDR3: TGTGCCAGCTCACCTGGGACTAGCGGACTTGATACGCAGTATTTT.

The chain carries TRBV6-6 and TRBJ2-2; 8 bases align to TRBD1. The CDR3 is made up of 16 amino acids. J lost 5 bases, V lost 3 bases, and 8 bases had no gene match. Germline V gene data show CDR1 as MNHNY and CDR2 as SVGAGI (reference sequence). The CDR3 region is CASSYLGQGGTGELFF. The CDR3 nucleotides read TGTGCCAGCAGTTATCTCGGACAGGGCGGGACCGGGGAGCTGTTTTTT.